A single T cell receptor beta chain is shown here with its context. The target antigen is unknown. The CDR3 spans 17 residues. V lost 0 bases to trimming and J lost 1 base; unmatched junction nucleotides: 5. Germline V gene lookup returns CDR1 SGHKS and CDR2 YYEKEE (reference sequence). Clones were sequenced by immunoSEQ multiplex PCR, and TCRdb holds only the in-frame ones, with some missing. The table shows 150,000 to 200,000 clones, with about 86% occurring only once. This entry comes from a study of cytomegalovirus exposure and HLA in healthy donors. Study-level points and caveats: Cytomegalovirus association was assigned to 150 to 200 TCR beta chains. It was confirmed in vitro that a few of the CMV-associated chains were specific for CMV antigens. First-cohort TCR clusters tended to co-occur in the 90 to 150 validation repertoires, a later analysis found.

Donors came from a validation cohort of 90 to 150 subjects, distinct from the first 666-subject cohort. This chain connects TRBV5-5 to TRBJ2-7, with 12 bases that match TRBD2. The source material was PBMCs. The TCR was taken from a woman aged 18-35 years in good health and CMV-seropositive. The CDR3 DNA sequence: TGTGCCAGCAGCTTGGCACTAGCGGGGGGAGGGTCCTACGAGCAGTACTTC. Protein: CASSLALAGGGSYEQYF.